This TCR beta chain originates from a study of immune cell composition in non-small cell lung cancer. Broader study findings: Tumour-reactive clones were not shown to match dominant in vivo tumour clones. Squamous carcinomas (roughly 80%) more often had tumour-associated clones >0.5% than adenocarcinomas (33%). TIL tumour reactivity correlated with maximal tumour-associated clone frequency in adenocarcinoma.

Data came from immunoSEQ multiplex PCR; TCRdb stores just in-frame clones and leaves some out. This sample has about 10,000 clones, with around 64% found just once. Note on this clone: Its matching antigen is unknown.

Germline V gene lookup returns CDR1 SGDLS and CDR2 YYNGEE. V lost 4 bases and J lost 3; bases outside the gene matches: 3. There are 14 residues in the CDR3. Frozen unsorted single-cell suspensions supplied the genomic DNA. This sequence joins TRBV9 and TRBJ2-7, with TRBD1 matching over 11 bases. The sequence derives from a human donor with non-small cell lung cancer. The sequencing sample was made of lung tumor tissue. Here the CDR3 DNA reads TGTGCCAGCAGCACCGGGACAGGGGGCTACGAGCAGTACTTC. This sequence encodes CASSTGTGGYEQYF.